These T cell receptor beta chains were read from a single sample in a study of T cell responses to AZD1222 COVID-19 vaccine. The method was immunoSEQ multiplex PCR; TCRdb's version includes in-frame clones alone and lacks a portion of them. There are roughly 150,000 clones in the sample; 92% occur only once, and over 1.3% lies in the top ten. Material: peripheral blood, obtained on day 0 of AZD1222 vaccination. These receptors all come from an adult in good health. The CDR3 runs from the conserved cysteine through the conserved F or W. The D gene is left open where the match is weak. Clone size, where shown, is once, few, many, or a class for clones that have expanded.

>NA|TRBJ1-1|NA|TRBV5-4
TGTGCCAGCAGCCGGGGGGGAGCGAACACTGAAGCTTTCTTT
CASSRGGANTEAFF
>NA|TRBJ2-5|once|TRBV19
TGTGCCAGTAGGTCTAGCGTCCAAGAGACCCAGTACTTC
CASRSSVQETQYF
>TRBD2|TRBJ2-1|NA|TRBV29-1
TGCAGCGTTCCACGACTAGCGGGAAACAATGAGCAGTTCTTC
CSVPRLAGNNEQFF
>TRBD1|TRBJ1-6|NA|TRBV28
TGTGCCAGCAGTTCACGGACAGGGGGCTATTCACCCCTCCACTTT
CASSSRTGGYSPLHF
>TRBD1|TRBJ2-2|NA|TRBV28
TGTGCCAGCAGTCTATCCGACAGGGGCGGCGGGGAGCTGTTTTTT
CASSLSDRGGGELFF
>TRBD2|TRBJ2-7|once|TRBV2
TGTGCCAGCCGAACTAGCGGGGGGGAGTTGGAGCAGTACTTC
CASRTSGGELEQYF
>TRBD1|TRBJ2-7|NA|TRBV7-2
TGTGCCAGCAGCCCTGACAGGGGAAGCTACGAGCAGTACTTC
CASSPDRGSYEQYF
>TRBD2|TRBJ2-2|NA|TRBV3-1/TRBV3-2
TGTGCCAGCAGCCAAGGCCTCGAGGGTCTAGCGGGAGTATATGAAACCGGGGAGCTGTTTTTT
CASSQGLEGLAGVYETGELFF
>TRBD2|TRBJ2-1|NA|TRBV6-4
TGTGCCAGCAGTGAGACTAGCGGAATCTACAATGAGCAGTTCTTC
CASSETSGIYNEQFF
>NA|TRBJ2-7|NA|TRBV24-1
TGTGCCACCAGTGATAAGTTCGCAGGGGCTAGGGAGCAGTACTTC
CATSDKFAGAREQYF
>NA|TRBJ2-4|NA|TRBV4-1
TGCGCCAGCAGCCAAGCGAAGGGGCGTGACATTCAGTACTTC
CASSQAKGRDIQYF
>NA|TRBJ2-1|NA|TRBV19
TGTGCCAGTAGTATCACGGGAGCCTACAATGAGCAGTTCTTC
CASSITGAYNEQFF
>NA|TRBJ1-6|NA|TRBV7-9
TGTGCCAGCGGAGTGGAGGGTTCGAGTAATTCACCCCTCCACTTT
CASGVEGSSNSPLHF
>NA|TRBJ1-2|NA|TRBV6-2/TRBV6-3
TGTGCCAGCAGTCACTCGACAGAATACTATGGCTACACCTTC
CASSHSTEYYGYTF
>NA|TRBJ2-5|once|TRBV19
TGTGCCAGTAGTGGTTGGGGGGTGGAGGAGACCCAGTACTTC
CASSGWGVEETQYF
>NA|TRBJ2-7|NA|TRBV6-1
TGTGCCAGCAGTGAAGTGGGACGGCGTTCCGAGCAGTACTTC
CASSEVGRRSEQYF
>NA|TRBJ1-1|once|TRBV18
TGTGCCAGCTCGCGGACCACAGGAGACACTGAAGCTTTCTTT
CASSRTTGDTEAFF
>NA|TRBJ1-6|NA|TRBV2
TGTGCCACCGGACGAGGGGCTTATTCACCCCTCCACTTT
CATGRGAYSPLHF
>TRBD2|TRBJ2-7|NA|TRBV18
TGTGCCAGCTCACCACCGGGGAGGGGTGACGAGCAGTACTTC
CASSPPGRGDEQYF
>NA|TRBJ2-2|NA|TRBV11-3
TGTGCCAGCAGCTTGGTAGCCGGGGAGCTGTTTTTT
CASSLVAGELFF
>NA|TRBJ1-2|few|TRBV7-2
TGTGCCAGCAGCTTAGTCCCGGACGGCGGCTATGGCTACACCTTC
CASSLVPDGGYGYTF
>NA|TRBJ1-2|NA|TRBV7-8
TGTGCCAGCAGCGGAGGGTTATCCCCTACCTATGGCTACACCTTC
CASSGGLSPTYGYTF
>NA|TRBJ1-2|NA|TRBV10-3
TGTGCCATCAGCACGACAGGACTAACTTATGGCTACACCTTC
CAISTTGLTYGYTF
>NA|TRBJ2-3|NA|TRBV15
TGTGCCACCAGCGGAAGCGGTAGCACAGATACGCAGTATTTT
CATSGSGSTDTQYF
>NA|TRBJ2-7|NA|TRBV11-2
TGTGCCAGCAGCTCCCTACCTCTCACAGGCTACGAGCAGTACTTC
CASSSLPLTGYEQYF
>NA|TRBJ2-5|NA|TRBV2
TGTGCCAGCAGTGAAGGGTGGACAGATGAAGAGACCCAGTACTTC
CASSEGWTDEETQYF
>NA|TRBJ1-2|once|TRBV3-1/TRBV3-2
TGTGCCAGCAGCCAAGGTAGGGGGACTAACTATGGCTACACCTTC
CASSQGRGTNYGYTF
>NA|TRBJ1-2|NA|TRBV10-1
TGCGCCAGCAGTGAGTCGACGGACTTAGCTAACTATGGCTACACCTTC
CASSESTDLANYGYTF
>NA|TRBJ2-7|NA|TRBV12-3/TRBV12-4
TGTGCCAGCAGTTTCAGGAGATCCTACGAGCAGTACTTC
CASSFRRSYEQYF